A selection of T cell receptor beta chains follows, all from one sample in a study of PD-1 blockade in classical Hodgkin lymphoma. TCRdb keeps only in-frame clones here, not all; method: immunoSEQ multiplex PCR. The table lists 50,000 or so clones, just under 75% of them singletons. Sequenced here: peripheral blood mononuclear cells (PBMCs), sampled before the second cycle of nivolumab. These receptors all come from a human donor with classical Hodgkin lymphoma. Each CDR3 is given with its conserved first and last residue. The D gene is left open where the match is weak. Size is omitted from some rows. Given values are once, few, many or a class for expanded clones.

j_call clone_size d_call cdr3_length v_call cdr3_aa cdr3_nt
TRBJ2-7 . . 11 TRBV5-4 CASSLAYEQYF TGTGCCAGCAGCTTAGCCTACGAGCAGTACTTC
TRBJ1-3 . . 16 TRBV7-9 CASTLTGGGLGNTIYF TGTGCCAGCACCCTAACTGGGGGAGGCCTTGGAAACACCATATATTTT
TRBJ2-7 . TRBD2 15 TRBV28 CASSQLAGGLYEQYF TGTGCCAGCAGTCAACTAGCGGGAGGGCTCTACGAGCAGTACTTC
TRBJ2-7 . TRBD1 17 TRBV6-1 CASSGGVGDRGLYEQYF TGTGCCAGCAGTGGTGGGGTGGGGGACAGGGGGCTTTACGAGCAGTACTTC
TRBJ2-7 once TRBD2 16 TRBV7-8 CASRGSGASGRREQYF TGTGCCAGCAGGGGGTCGGGGGCTAGCGGGCGTCGCGAGCAGTACTTC
TRBJ2-3 . . 13 TRBV7-9 CASSPGLTDTQYF TGTGCCAGCAGCCCGGGCCTCACAGATACGCAGTATTTT
TRBJ2-1 . TRBD1 14 TRBV7-3 CASSLMGQGTEQFF TGTGCCAGCAGCTTAATGGGACAGGGGACTGAGCAGTTCTTC
TRBJ1-2 few . 14 TRBV6-5 CASSERDTGYGYTF TGTGCCAGCAGTGAACGGGATACAGGGTATGGCTACACCTTC
TRBJ2-7 . . 13 TRBV7-3 CASSSGPNYEQYF TGTGCCAGCAGCTCCGGCCCAAACTACGAGCAGTACTTC
TRBJ1-3 once TRBD1 15 TRBV27 CASSLGQGIGNTIYF TGTGCCAGCAGTTTGGGACAGGGGATCGGAAACACCATATATTTT
TRBJ2-5 . . 17 TRBV10-3 CAISTAIGGRGQETQYF TGTGCCATCAGTACTGCTATAGGCGGTCGAGGGCAAGAGACCCAGTACTTC
TRBJ2-1 . . 15 TRBV6-6 CASSYRGQGGNEQFF TGTGCCAGCAGTTACCGGGGGCAGGGGGGCAATGAGCAGTTCTTC
TRBJ2-7 . TRBD1 16 TRBV7-6 CASSLVERGLTYEQYF TGTGCCAGCAGCTTAGTTGAGAGGGGGCTTACCTACGAGCAGTACTTC
TRBJ1-5 once . 12 TRBV14 CASSFGTQPQHF TGTGCCAGCAGCTTCGGGACTCAGCCCCAGCATTTT
TRBJ2-7 . . 14 TRBV5-1 CASSVNTGMGEQYF TGCGCCAGCAGCGTAAATACAGGGATGGGCGAGCAGTACTTC
TRBJ2-5 . TRBD1 16 TRBV27 CASSLKSTGVIETQYF TGTGCCAGCAGTTTAAAGTCCACAGGGGTTATAGAGACCCAGTACTTC
TRBJ2-7 once . 14 TRBV2 CASSGTVRSYEQYF TGTGCCAGCAGTGGTACCGTCCGGTCCTACGAGCAGTACTTC
TRBJ1-5 . . 17 TRBV4-3 CASSPGFGTYSNQPQHF TGCGCCAGCAGCCCGGGATTCGGGACTTATAGCAATCAGCCCCAGCATTTT
TRBJ2-7 . TRBD2 15 TRBV6-5 CASTISPSGAYEQYF TGTGCCAGCACCATTAGTCCTAGCGGGGCCTACGAGCAGTACTTC
TRBJ1-2 . . 17 TRBV7-2 CASATQGGGSLGYGYTF TGTGCCAGCGCCACACAAGGAGGGGGATCGCTTGGCTATGGCTACACCTTC
TRBJ1-3 . TRBD1 13 TRBV11-3 CASSSRDRDTIYF TGTGCCAGCAGCTCCCGGGACAGGGACACCATATATTTT
TRBJ1-1 . . 14 TRBV11-2 CASSLGTPNTEAFF TGTGCCAGCAGCTTAGGGACGCCGAACACTGAAGCTTTCTTT
TRBJ2-7 . . 14 TRBV30 CAWSVGGVGYEQYF TGTGCCTGGAGTGTCGGTGGGGTGGGTTACGAGCAGTACTTC
TRBJ1-2 . . 12 TRBV27 CASSSSGYGYTF TGTGCCAGCAGCTCCTCGGGCTATGGCTACACCTTC
TRBJ2-7 . . 12 TRBV5-6 CASSLGGYEQYF TGTGCCAGCAGCTTAGGAGGCTACGAGCAGTACTTC
TRBJ2-7 . . 17 TRBV19 CASSPRQSTGFSYEQYF TGTGCCAGTAGTCCCCGACAAAGCACCGGATTTTCCTACGAGCAGTACTTC
TRBJ2-7 . . 15 TRBV6-6 CASSYRAGQIGEQYF TGTGCCAGCAGTTACCGGGCAGGGCAAATTGGCGAGCAGTACTTC
TRBJ1-1 . . 15 TRBV7-2 CASSTWTGGRTEAFF TGTGCCAGCAGCACGTGGACTGGAGGGAGAACTGAAGCTTTCTTT
TRBJ1-2 . . 13 TRBV6-1 CASSESVNYGYTF TGTGCCAGCAGTGAATCGGTGAACTATGGCTACACCTTC
TRBJ2-5 . TRBD2 16 TRBV5-4 CASSGRGLAGWETQYF TGTGCCAGCAGCGGCAGGGGACTAGCGGGCTGGGAGACCCAGTACTTC
TRBJ2-1 . . 15 TRBV19 CASSPQGSSYNEQFF TGTGCCAGTAGTCCCCAGGGAAGCTCCTACAATGAGCAGTTCTTC
TRBJ1-2 . . 13 TRBV6-5 CASSYGRGDGYTF TGTGCCAGCAGTTACGGCAGGGGCGATGGCTACACCTTC
TRBJ1-3 . . 18 TRBV21-1 CASSKALWTEGSGNTIYF TGTGCCAGCAGCAAAGCGCTTTGGACGGAAGGCTCTGGAAACACCATATATTTT
TRBJ2-1 few TRBD2 15 TRBV6-1 CASRLASGSRNEQFF TGTGCCAGCAGACTAGCTAGCGGGAGTAGGAATGAGCAGTTCTTC
TRBJ1-1 . TRBD1 15 TRBV30 CAWSAHGQGGTEAFF TGTGCCTGGAGTGCCCACGGACAGGGGGGGACTGAAGCTTTCTTT
TRBJ2-1 . TRBD2 17 TRBV7-9 CASSSLPGAGGRNEQFF TGTGCCAGCAGCTCCCTCCCGGGAGCGGGAGGGAGGAATGAGCAGTTCTTC
TRBJ1-1 . . 15 TRBV30 CAWVTGTSRNTEAFF TGTGCCTGGGTAACCGGGACATCTAGGAACACTGAAGCTTTCTTT
TRBJ2-2 few . 14 TRBV19 CASSTGQNTGELFF TGTGCCAGTAGCACGGGACAGAACACCGGGGAGCTGTTTTTT
TRBJ2-3 . . 16 TRBV7-2 CASSSGLGLLTDTQYF TGTGCCAGCAGCTCTGGCTTGGGACTCCTCACAGATACGCAGTATTTT
TRBJ2-7 . TRBD2 17 TRBV9 CASSVGSAGGPRGEQYF TGTGCCAGCAGCGTAGGGTCCGCGGGAGGGCCCCGGGGCGAGCAGTACTTC